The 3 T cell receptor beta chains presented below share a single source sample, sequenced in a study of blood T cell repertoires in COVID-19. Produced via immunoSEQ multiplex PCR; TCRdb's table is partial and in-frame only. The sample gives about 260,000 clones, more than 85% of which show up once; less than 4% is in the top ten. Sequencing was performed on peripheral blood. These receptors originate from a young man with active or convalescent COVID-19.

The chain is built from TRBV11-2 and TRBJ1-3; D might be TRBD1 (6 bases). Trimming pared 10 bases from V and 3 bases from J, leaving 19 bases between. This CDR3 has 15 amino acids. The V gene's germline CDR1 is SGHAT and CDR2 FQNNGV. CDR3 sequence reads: CATSPQGYIGNTIYF. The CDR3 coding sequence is TGTGCCACTTCCCCCCAGGGGTATATTGGAAACACCATATATTTT.

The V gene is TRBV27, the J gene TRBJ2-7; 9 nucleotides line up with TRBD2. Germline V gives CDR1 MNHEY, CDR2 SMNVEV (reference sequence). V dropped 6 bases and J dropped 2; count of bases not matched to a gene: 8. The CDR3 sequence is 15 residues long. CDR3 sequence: CASSHLSGGPYEQYF. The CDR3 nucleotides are TGTGCCAGCAGCCATCTGAGCGGGGGGCCCTACGAGCAGTACTTC.

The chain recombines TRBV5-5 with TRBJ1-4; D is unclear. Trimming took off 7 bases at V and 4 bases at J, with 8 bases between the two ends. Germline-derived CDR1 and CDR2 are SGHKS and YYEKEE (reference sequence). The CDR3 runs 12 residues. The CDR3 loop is CASQWSNEKLFF. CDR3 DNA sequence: TGTGCCAGCCAGTGGAGTAATGAAAAACTGTTTTTT.